This TCR beta chain was observed in a study of T-cell memory formation after mild COVID-19. Study-level information: Among the donors, TCR clusters were largely specific to each donor.

In this sample, this clonotype turned up many times. Its antigen remains unidentified. There are 10 residues in the CDR3. The germline V gene encodes CDR1 SQVTM and CDR2 ANQGSEA. Trimming removed 4 bases at V and 6 bases at J, with 5 bases between. With constant-segment primers, 5'RACE yielded cDNA libraries of TCR alpha and TCR beta that carried sample barcodes and UMIs. One entry per CDR3 protein results from TCRdb running MiXCR on the 5' RACE reads. The sample consists of around 300,000 distinct CDR3 sequences, just under 20% of them appearing once. Study results and limitations: Chiefly within CM and EM were the contracting CD4+ clones; CD8+ ones were within EMRA.

Material: PBMCs or a T cell subset sorted from them (not recorded which). The rearrangement links TRBV29-1 to TRBJ2-3; D call uncertain. This clonotype originated in a man aged 18 to 29 who had mild COVID-19 (a few samples of this study predate the infection). Cell type and time point are not known. CDR3 protein: CSVGGDTQYF. CDR3 DNA: TGCAGCGTTGGTGGGGATACGCAGTATTTT.